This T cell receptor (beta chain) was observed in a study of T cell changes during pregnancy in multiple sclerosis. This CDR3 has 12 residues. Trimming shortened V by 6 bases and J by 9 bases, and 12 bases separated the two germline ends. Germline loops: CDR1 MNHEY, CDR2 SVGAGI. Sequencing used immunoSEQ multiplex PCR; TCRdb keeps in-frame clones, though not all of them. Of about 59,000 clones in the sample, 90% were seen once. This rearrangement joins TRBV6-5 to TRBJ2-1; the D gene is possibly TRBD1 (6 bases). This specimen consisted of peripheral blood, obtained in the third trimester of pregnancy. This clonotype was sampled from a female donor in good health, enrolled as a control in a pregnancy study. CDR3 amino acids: CASSLRGGEQFF. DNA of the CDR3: TGTGCCAGCAGCCTCAGGGGCGGTGAGCAGTTCTTC.